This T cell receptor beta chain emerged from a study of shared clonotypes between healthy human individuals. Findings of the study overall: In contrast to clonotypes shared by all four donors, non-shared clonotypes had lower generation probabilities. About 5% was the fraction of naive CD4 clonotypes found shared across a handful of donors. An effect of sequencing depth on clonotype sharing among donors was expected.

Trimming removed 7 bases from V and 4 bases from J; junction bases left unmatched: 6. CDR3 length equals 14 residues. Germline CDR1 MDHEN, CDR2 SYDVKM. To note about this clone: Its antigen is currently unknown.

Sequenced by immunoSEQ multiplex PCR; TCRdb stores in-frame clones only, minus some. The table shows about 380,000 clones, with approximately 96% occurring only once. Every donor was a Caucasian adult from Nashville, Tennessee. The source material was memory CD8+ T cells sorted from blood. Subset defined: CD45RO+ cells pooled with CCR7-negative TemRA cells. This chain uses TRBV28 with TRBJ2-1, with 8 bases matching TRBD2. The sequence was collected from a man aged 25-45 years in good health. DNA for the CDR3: TGTGCCAGCACCTCCGGGACTAGATACAATGAGCAGTTCTTC. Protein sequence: CASTSGTRYNEQFF. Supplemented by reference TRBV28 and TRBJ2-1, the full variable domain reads DVKVTQSSRYLVKRTGEKVFLECVQDMDHENMFWYRQDPGLGLRLIYFSYDVKMKEKGDIPEGYSVSREKKERFSLILESASTNQTSMYLCASTSGTRYNEQFFGPGTRLTVL.